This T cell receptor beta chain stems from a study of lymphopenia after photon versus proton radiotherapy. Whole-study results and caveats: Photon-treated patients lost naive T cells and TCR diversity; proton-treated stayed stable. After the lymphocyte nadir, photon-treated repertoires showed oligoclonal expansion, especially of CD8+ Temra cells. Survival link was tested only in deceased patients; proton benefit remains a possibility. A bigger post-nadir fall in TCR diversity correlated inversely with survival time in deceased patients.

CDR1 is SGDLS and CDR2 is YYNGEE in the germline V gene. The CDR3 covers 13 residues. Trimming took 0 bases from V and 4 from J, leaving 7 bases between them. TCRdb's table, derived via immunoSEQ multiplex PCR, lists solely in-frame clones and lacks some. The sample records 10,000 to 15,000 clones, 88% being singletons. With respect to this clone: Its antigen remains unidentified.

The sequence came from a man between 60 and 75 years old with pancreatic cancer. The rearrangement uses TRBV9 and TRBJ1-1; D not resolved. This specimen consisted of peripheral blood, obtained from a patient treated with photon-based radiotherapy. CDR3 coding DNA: TGTGCCAGCAGCGTAGGAGGGAGCACTGAAGCTTTCTTT. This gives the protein CASSVGGSTEAFF.